The next 5 T cell receptor beta chains were all read from a single sample in a study of blood T cell repertoires in COVID-19 (dated by TCRdb to 2018 to 2021). The method was the immunoSEQ multiplex PCR assay. In its TCRdb copy, this immuneACCESS table keeps in-frame sequences only and misses some clones. Where compared with another copy, unresolved V genes explain less than half of these, and the others have no known cause. For this sample the table gives roughly 75,000 clones, of which approximately 90% were detected only once. The top ten clones comprise about 7% of the sample. Material for sequencing was peripheral blood. These receptors were collected from a human donor in a cohort sampled during active COVID-19.

V and J are TRBV7-8 and TRBJ2-1; 14 bases are a match to TRBD2. Germline CDR1 reads SGHVS; CDR2 reads FQNEAQ. V was pared by 5 bases and J by 0 bases, with 9 bases of the junction left unmatched. The CDR3 loop spans 19 amino acids. The CDR3 loop reads CASSRGGLAGVSSYNEQFF. CDR3 bases: TGTGCCAGCAGCCGAGGGGGACTAGCGGGGGTCAGCTCCTACAATGAGCAGTTCTTC.

The V gene is TRBV18, the J gene TRBJ2-5, with 8 positions matching TRBD2. V lost 6 bases, J lost 4 bases, and 4 bases stayed unmatched. CDR3 length: 13 residues. CDR1 is KGHSH, CDR2 LQKENI, per germline. CDR3 protein: CASSGTRSETQYF. Here the CDR3 DNA reads TGTGCCAGCTCCGGGACTAGGTCAGAGACCCAGTACTTC.

The chain is built from TRBV23-1 and TRBJ1-2, with a tentative D call TRBD1 (6 bases). TRBV23-1 counts as an open reading frame of uncertain function. This CDR3 has 17 residues. The germline V and J ends were trimmed by 4 bases and 0 bases, with 18 bases remaining between them. Here the CDR3 reads CASSLRGKTPSNYGYTF. The CDR3 nucleotides read TGCGCCAGCAGTCTTAGGGGGAAAACTCCCTCTAACTATGGCTACACCTTC.

The rearrangement joins TRBV28 to TRBJ1-4, with 10 bases identical to TRBD1. J gave up 3 bases and V 9 bases, and 13 bases lay outside the gene matches. The CDR3 length is 17 residues. Germline CDR1 reads MDHEN; CDR2 reads SYDVKM. In nucleotides, the CDR3 is TGTGCCAGTACGGGACAGGGGAGGGGAGGGTCTAATGAAAAACTGTTTTTT. Its protein product is CASTGQGRGGSNEKLFF.

The gene calls are TRBV7-9 and TRBJ1-2, with 7 positions matching TRBD1. J was trimmed by 1 base and V by 5 bases; bases with no gene match: 4. The CDR3 has 14 residues. Germline CDR1 reads SEHNR; CDR2 reads FQNEAQ (reference sequence). The CDR3 loop reads CASSTRDSNYGYTF. In DNA form, the CDR3 reads TGTGCCAGCAGCACCCGGGACAGTAACTATGGCTACACCTTC.